Each of the 8 T cell receptor beta chains below was sequenced from the same sample in a study of early T cells in non-severe SARS-CoV-2 infection. TCRdb reanalysed the 5' RACE reads using MiXCR and keeps one entry per CDR3 protein. The sample has tens of thousands of distinct CDR3 sequences; 10% to 12% are singletons. This specimen was whole blood, taken at baseline. The receptor set was obtained from an adult who was a healthcare worker with PCR-confirmed SARS-CoV-2 infection or an uninfected control (not recorded which).

This clonotype was observed a few times. The chain combines TRBV4-2 with TRBJ2-7; no firm D call. The germline V and J ends were trimmed by 4 bases and 6 bases, with 37 bases remaining between them. In germline, CDR1 is LGHNA, CDR2 YNFKEQ. The CDR3 is 21 amino acids. The CDR3, as DNA: TGTGCCAGCAGCCGGTTTGCCCCCCTCACTACAGACCCCATGGGTTTATCCGAGCAGTACTTC. This encodes CASSRFAPLTTDPMGLSEQYF.

The chain joins TRBV7-3 to TRBJ2-2; either TRBD1 or TRBD2 may fit D (5 bases each). Trimming took 5 bases from V and 1 from J, leaving 11 bases between them. Germline assignment: CDR1 SGHTA and CDR2 FQGTGA. CDR3 length equals 15 residues. This CDR3 reads CASSTGTVNTGELFF. In DNA form, the CDR3 reads TGTGCCAGCAGCACGGGGACGGTGAACACCGGGGAGCTGTTTTTT. The whole variable domain, remainder taken from reference TRBV7-3 and TRBJ2-2, is GAGVSQTPSNKVTEKGKYVELRCDPISGHTALYWYRQSLGQGPEFLIYFQGTGAADDSGLPNDRFFAVRPEGSVSTLKIQRTERGDSAVYLCASSTGTVNTGELFFGEGSRLTVL.

The chain uses TRBV2 and TRBJ2-2, with unresolved D. V was cut by 7 bases and J by 0 bases, with 6 bases left in between. The CDR3 sequence is 13 residues long. From germline, CDR1 is SNHLY and CDR2 FYNNEI. The DNA for the CDR3 is TGTGCCAGCACGTACACGAACACCGGGGAGCTGTTTTTT. It encodes CASTYTNTGELFF.

This clonotype has a handful of counts. The chain couples TRBV7-2 to TRBJ1-6, with D uncertain. The CDR3 contains 18 residues. Germline CDR1 and CDR2: SGHTA and FQGNSA. Deletions cut 6 bases from V and 6 bases from J, with 24 bases between. The CDR3 sequence is CASRDPILSREVNSPLHF. The CDR3 DNA is TGTGCCAGCAGGGATCCCATACTATCCCGAGAGGTTAATTCACCCCTCCACTTT.

This clonotype appeared a few times. The genes are TRBV6-1 and TRBJ2-5; 14 nucleotides match TRBD2. V was clipped by 6 bases and J by 7 bases; unmatched bases: 4. The CDR3 consists of 14 residues. Germline CDR1 is MNHNS and CDR2 is SASEGT. The CDR3 spells CASRTGTSGGTQYF. CDR3 nucleotide sequence: TGTGCCAGCAGAACCGGGACTAGCGGGGGGACCCAGTACTTC.

This clonotype occurred a few times. The chain combines TRBV10-3 with TRBJ1-2, with unresolved D. Per the germline V gene, CDR1 is ENHRY and CDR2 is SYGVKD. Trimming took off 0 bases at V and 7 bases at J, with 18 bases between the two ends. This CDR3 contains 16 residues. The CDR3 coding sequence is TGTGCCATCAGTGAGTCGGCGACTGGCCCAAACGCTGGCTACACCTTC. Amino acid sequence: CAISESATGPNAGYTF.

The gene calls are TRBV6-1 and TRBJ2-1; D gene unclear. The CDR3 spans 14 residues. Trimming pared 6 bases from V and 10 bases from J, leaving 19 bases between. In germline, CDR1 is MNHNS, CDR2 SASEGT. The CDR3 region has the DNA TGTGCCAGCAGCGCCGTGACCGGTCGCATCGAGCAGTTCTTC. Translating gives CASSAVTGRIEQFF.

This clonotype came up many times. The gene calls are TRBV4-3 and TRBJ2-4, with D perhaps being TRBD1 or TRBD2 (6 bases each). This CDR3 is built from 19 residues. Germline V gene lookup returns CDR1 LGHNA and CDR2 YSLEER. V was clipped by 0 bases and J by 0 bases, with 18 bases between them. CDR3 nucleotide sequence: TGCGCCAGCAGCCAAGAGCGACGTTTCGGGGGCTTAGCCAAAAACATTCAGTACTTC. It yields the protein CASSQERRFGGLAKNIQYF.